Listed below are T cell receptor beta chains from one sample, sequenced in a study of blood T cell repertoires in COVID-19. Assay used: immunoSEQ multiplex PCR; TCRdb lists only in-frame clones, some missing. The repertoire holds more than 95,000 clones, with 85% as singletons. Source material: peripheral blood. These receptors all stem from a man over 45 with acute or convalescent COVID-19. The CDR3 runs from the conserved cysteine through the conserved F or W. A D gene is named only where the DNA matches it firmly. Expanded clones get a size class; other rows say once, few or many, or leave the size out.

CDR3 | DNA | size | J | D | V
CASSTRTSGTPSHEQFF | TGTGCCAGCAGCACCCGGACTAGCGGGACCCCTTCCCATGAGCAGTTCTTC | NA | TRBJ2-1 | TRBD2 | TRBV11-3
CAIISKGNYNEQFF | TGCGCCATCATTAGCAAGGGGAACTACAATGAGCAGTTCTTC | NA | TRBJ2-1 | NA | TRBV5-1
CASRDPYTGELFF | TGTGCCAGCAGGGACCCCTACACCGGGGAGCTGTTTTTT | few | TRBJ2-2 | NA | TRBV6-4
CASCRGQDPNYGYTF | TGTGCCAGTTGCCGCGGACAGGATCCTAACTATGGCTACACCTTC | NA | TRBJ1-2 | TRBD1 | TRBV6-6
CAWSPQASGRRRSYEQYF | TGTGCCTGGAGTCCACAAGCTAGCGGGAGAAGGCGGTCCTACGAGCAGTACTTC | NA | TRBJ2-7 | TRBD2 | TRBV30
CASSQGQGGISNQPQHF | TGCGCCAGCAGCCAAGGACAGGGGGGAATTAGCAATCAGCCCCAGCATTTT | NA | TRBJ1-5 | TRBD1 | TRBV4-1
CASSYTDRGTAYGYTF | TGTGCCAGCAGTTACACGGACAGGGGTACCGCTTATGGCTACACCTTC | NA | TRBJ1-2 | TRBD1 | TRBV6-5
CASSQVFSGGSTDTQYF | TGCGCCAGCAGCCAAGTATTCTCCGGGGGGAGCACAGATACGCAGTATTTT | NA | TRBJ2-3 | TRBD2 | TRBV4-1
CASSPGQSSYEQYF | TGTGCCAGCTCACCAGGACAGAGCTCCTACGAGCAGTACTTC | NA | TRBJ2-7 | NA | TRBV18
CASSDGTGNQPQHF | TGTGCCAGCAGTGATGGGACAGGGAATCAGCCCCAGCATTTT | NA | TRBJ1-5 | TRBD1 | TRBV2
CASSQDRRIEEGKNIQYF | TGTGCCAGCAGCCAAGATCGAAGGATTGAGGAAGGCAAAAACATTCAGTACTTC | NA | TRBJ2-4 | NA | TRBV4-2
CAIYVPTGDYGYTF | TGTGCCATATATGTCCCGACAGGGGACTATGGCTACACCTTC | once | TRBJ1-2 | TRBD1 | TRBV28
CAISRQGMGETQYF | TGTGCCATATCGAGGCAGGGGATGGGAGAGACCCAGTACTTC | few | TRBJ2-5 | NA | TRBV6-5
CASSYKGGRPTYEQYF | TGTGCCAGCAGTTATAAGGGCGGGAGGCCCACCTACGAGCAGTACTTC | NA | TRBJ2-7 | TRBD2 | TRBV6-5
CASSLWSGSGSEQYF | TGTGCCAGCAGCCTCTGGAGCGGGAGTGGGAGCGAGCAGTACTTC | NA | TRBJ2-7 | TRBD2 | TRBV5-5
CASSRTSGTVYNEQFF | TGTGCCAGCAGCCGGACTAGCGGGACGGTATACAATGAGCAGTTCTTC | NA | TRBJ2-1 | TRBD2 | TRBV7-2
CASSQGLGSSGLVEQYF | TGTGCCAGCAGCCAAGGACTTGGGAGTAGCGGGTTGGTCGAGCAGTACTTC | NA | TRBJ2-7 | TRBD2 | TRBV3-1/TRBV3-2
CASRGQGLNEKLFF | TGTGCCAGCAGAGGACAGGGGCTCAATGAAAAACTGTTTTTT | NA | TRBJ1-4 | TRBD1 | TRBV28
CASSLAGQIEAFF | TGCGCCAGCAGCTTGGCCGGACAGATTGAAGCTTTCTTT | once | TRBJ1-1 | NA | TRBV5-1
CASSEQQGAYNEQFF | TGTGCCAGCAGTGAACAACAGGGGGCTTATAATGAGCAGTTCTTC | once | TRBJ2-1 | TRBD1 | TRBV6-1
CASSPHGGRGTDTQYF | TGCGCCAGCAGCCCCCACGGGGGAAGGGGCACAGATACGCAGTATTTT | NA | TRBJ2-3 | NA | TRBV4-1
CASSTLAVNNEQFF | TGTGCCAGTAGTACCCTAGCGGTAAACAATGAGCAGTTCTTC | NA | TRBJ2-1 | TRBD2 | TRBV19
CASSPGTSGTYEQYF | TGTGCCAGCAGCCCCGGGACTAGCGGAACCTACGAGCAGTACTTC | NA | TRBJ2-7 | TRBD2 | TRBV6-5
CASSDRPGEKLFF | TGTGCCAGCAGTGATAGGCCGGGGGAAAAACTGTTTTTT | NA | TRBJ1-4 | NA | TRBV6-4
CASSVAGTNTGELFF | TGTGCCAGCAGCGTTGCCGGGACAAACACCGGGGAGCTGTTTTTT | medium-sized | TRBJ2-2 | NA | TRBV9
CATSRDSNTGVGNQPQHF | TGTGCCACCAGCAGAGACAGTAACACAGGGGTAGGTAATCAGCCCCAGCATTTT | few | TRBJ1-5 | TRBD1 | TRBV15